This T cell receptor beta chain came from a study of CD8+ T cells in alopecia areata. General study findings and limits: Administration of tofacitinib significantly diminished scalp clonality and expanded CD8+ clones within the top 100. Against the mouse data, patients shared TCRs less clearly, possibly for HLA reasons.

Stated treatment: oral pan-JAK inhibitor, 5-10 mg twice daily. The V gene end was trimmed by 4 bases and the J gene end by 3 bases; junction bases not matched to a gene: 13. CDR3 length: 17 residues. CDR1 is MNHNS, CDR2 SASEGT, per germline. Reverse transcribed after extraction, RNA yielded cDNA as the sequencing template. Only in-frame clones appear in the TCRdb table, and some are missing; sequencing was by immunoSEQ multiplex PCR. Here the sample spans 95,000 to 110,000 clones, around 84% being singletons. Comments on this clone: Antigen specificity is unknown.

Here the sequenced sample was CD8+ T cells sorted from blood, taken at week 24, from a patient treated with tofacitinib. The rearrangement links TRBV6-1 to TRBJ2-3; TRBD1 aligns across 7 bases. The sequence was obtained from a human donor with alopecia areata. The CDR3 DNA is TGTGCCAGCAGTGGATTTCCACGGGACAGCCTGACAGATACGCAGTATTTT. Its translation is CASSGFPRDSLTDTQYF.